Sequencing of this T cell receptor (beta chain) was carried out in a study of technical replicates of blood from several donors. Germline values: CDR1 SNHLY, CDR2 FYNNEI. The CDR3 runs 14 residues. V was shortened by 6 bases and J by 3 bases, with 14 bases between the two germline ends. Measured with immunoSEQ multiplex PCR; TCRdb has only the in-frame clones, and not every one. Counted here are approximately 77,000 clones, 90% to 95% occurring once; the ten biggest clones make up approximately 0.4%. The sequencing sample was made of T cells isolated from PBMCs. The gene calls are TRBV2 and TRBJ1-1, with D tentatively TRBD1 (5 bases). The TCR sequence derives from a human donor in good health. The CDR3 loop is CASRGMTVHTEAFF. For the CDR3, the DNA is TGTGCCAGCAGGGGGATGACAGTTCACACTGAAGCTTTCTTT. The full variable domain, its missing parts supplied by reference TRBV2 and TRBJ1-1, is EPEVTQTPSHQVTQMGQEVILRCVPISNHLYFYWYRQILGQKVEFLVSFYNNEISEKSEIFDDQFSVERPDGSNFTLKIRSTKLEDSAMYFCASRGMTVHTEAFFGQGTRLTVV.